This T cell receptor beta chain was captured in a study of blood T cell repertoires in COVID-19. At the level of the study: The samples span acute and convalescent COVID-19 from the United States, Italy and Spain. T cells, B-cell-depleted T cells, or PBMCs provided the cDNA or gDNA that served as material.

Germline V gene sequence: CDR1 SSHAT, CDR2 FNYEAQ (reference sequence). V was clipped by 5 bases and J by 2 bases; unmatched bases: 8. This CDR3 region has 15 residues. Cohorts were determined from participant-reported clinical history. The assay was immunoSEQ multiplex PCR, and TCRdb's table has in-frame clones only and misses some. The data hold around 380,000 clones, with 87% observed a single time. This sequence was found in a man aged 30 to 39 who had recovered from COVID-19. The chain combines TRBV7-7 with TRBJ2-5; TRBD1 matches at 7 bases. The sequenced material came from PBMCs or T cells enriched from blood (not recorded which). This chain's CDR3 is CASSPDLQGQETQYF. The CDR3 bases are TGTGCCAGCAGCCCAGACTTACAGGGGCAAGAGACCCAGTACTTC.